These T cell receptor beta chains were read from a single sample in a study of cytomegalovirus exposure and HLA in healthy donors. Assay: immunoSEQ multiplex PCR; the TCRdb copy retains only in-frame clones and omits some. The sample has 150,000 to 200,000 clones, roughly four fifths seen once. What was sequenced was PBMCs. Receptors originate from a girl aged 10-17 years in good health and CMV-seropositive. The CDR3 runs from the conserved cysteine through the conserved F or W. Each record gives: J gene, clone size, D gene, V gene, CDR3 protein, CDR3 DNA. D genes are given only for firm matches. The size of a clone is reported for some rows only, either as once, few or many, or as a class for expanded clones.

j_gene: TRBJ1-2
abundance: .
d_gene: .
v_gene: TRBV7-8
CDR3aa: CASTLSSTGLTGGYTF
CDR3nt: TGTGCCAGCACCTTGTCATCCACAGGGCTGACGGGAGGCTACACCTTC

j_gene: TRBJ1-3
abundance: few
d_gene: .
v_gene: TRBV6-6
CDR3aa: CATFLQLFGNTIYF
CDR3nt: TGTGCCACATTTCTACAGTTGTTTGGAAACACCATATATTTT

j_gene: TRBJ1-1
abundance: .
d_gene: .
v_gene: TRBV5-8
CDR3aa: CASSLVGQVIETEAFF
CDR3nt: TGTGCCAGCAGCTTGGTGGGACAAGTAATTGAAACTGAAGCTTTCTTT

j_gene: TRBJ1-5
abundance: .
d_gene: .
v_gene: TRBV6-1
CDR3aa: CASSEGTGGGQPQHF
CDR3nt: TGTGCCAGCAGTGAAGGTACGGGGGGGGGTCAGCCCCAGCATTTT

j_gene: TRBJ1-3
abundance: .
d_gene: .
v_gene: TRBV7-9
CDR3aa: CASSPPGEGENTIYF
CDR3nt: TGTGCCAGCAGCCCCCCCGGCGAGGGCGAAAACACCATATATTTT

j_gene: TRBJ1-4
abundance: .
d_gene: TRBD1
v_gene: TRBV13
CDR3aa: CASSSGRGPSNEKLFF
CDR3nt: TGTGCCAGCAGCTCCGGAAGGGGGCCGTCTAATGAAAAACTGTTTTTT

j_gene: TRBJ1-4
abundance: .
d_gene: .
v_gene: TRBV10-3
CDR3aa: CAISEGGRVGKLFF
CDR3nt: TGTGCCATCAGTGAGGGCGGGAGAGTAGGAAAACTGTTTTTT

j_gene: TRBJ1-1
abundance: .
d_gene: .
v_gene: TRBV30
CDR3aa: CAWSQAWNTEAFF
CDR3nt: TGTGCCTGGTCCCAGGCCTGGAACACTGAAGCTTTCTTT

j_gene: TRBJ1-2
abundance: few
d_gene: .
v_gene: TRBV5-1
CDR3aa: CASSPAGSPLDGYTF
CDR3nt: TGCGCCAGCAGCCCGGCAGGATCCCCTCTCGATGGCTACACCTTC

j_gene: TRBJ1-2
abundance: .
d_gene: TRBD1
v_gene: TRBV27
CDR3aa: CASSSQTGEHGYTF
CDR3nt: TGTGCCAGCAGTTCCCAGACAGGGGAACATGGCTACACCTTC

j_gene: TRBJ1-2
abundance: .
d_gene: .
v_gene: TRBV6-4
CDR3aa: CASSEGGEAASNYGYTF
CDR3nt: TGTGCCAGCAGTGAAGGTGGGGAGGCAGCAAGTAACTATGGCTACACCTTC

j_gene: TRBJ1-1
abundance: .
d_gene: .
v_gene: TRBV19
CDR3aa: CASSILDTSLGAFF
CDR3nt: TGTGCCAGTAGTATACTCGACACAAGCCTGGGAGCTTTCTTT

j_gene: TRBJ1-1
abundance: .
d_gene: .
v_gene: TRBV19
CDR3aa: CASSIAPTGNTEAFF
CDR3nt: TGTGCCAGTAGTATTGCCCCGACAGGGAACACTGAAGCTTTCTTT

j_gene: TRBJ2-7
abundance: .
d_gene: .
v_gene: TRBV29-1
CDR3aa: CSVDSPSYEQYF
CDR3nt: TGCAGCGTTGATAGCCCCTCCTACGAGCAGTACTTC

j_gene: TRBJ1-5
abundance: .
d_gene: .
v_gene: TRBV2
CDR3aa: CASSLGSYSNQPQHF
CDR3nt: TGTGCCAGCAGTTTGGGGAGTTATAGCAATCAGCCCCAGCATTTT

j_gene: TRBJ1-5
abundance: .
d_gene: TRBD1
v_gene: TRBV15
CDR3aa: CATSVSKQGPSPSYNQPQHF
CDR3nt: TGTGCCACCAGCGTTTCCAAACAGGGGCCATCCCCTTCGTACAATCAGCCCCAGCATTTT

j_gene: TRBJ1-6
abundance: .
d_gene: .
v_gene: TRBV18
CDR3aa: CASSGGQNSPLHF
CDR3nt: TGTGCCAGCTCAGGGGGACAAAATTCACCCCTCCACTTT

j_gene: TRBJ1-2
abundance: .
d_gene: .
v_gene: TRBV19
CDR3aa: CASVAFPGHYYGYTF
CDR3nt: TGTGCCAGTGTCGCGTTTCCGGGACACTACTATGGCTACACCTTC

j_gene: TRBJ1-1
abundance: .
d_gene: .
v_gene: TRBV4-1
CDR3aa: CASSQGRNTEAFF
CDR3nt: TGCGCCAGCAGCCAGGGCCGTAACACTGAAGCTTTCTTT

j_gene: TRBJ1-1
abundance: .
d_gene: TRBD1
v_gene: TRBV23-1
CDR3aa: CASGGQCGTEAFF
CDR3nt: TGCGCCAGCGGGGGACAGTGTGGCACTGAAGCTTTCTTT

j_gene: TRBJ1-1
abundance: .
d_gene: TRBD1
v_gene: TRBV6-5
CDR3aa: CASSYLTGGNTEAFF
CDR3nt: TGTGCCAGCAGTTACCTCACAGGGGGAAACACTGAAGCTTTCTTT

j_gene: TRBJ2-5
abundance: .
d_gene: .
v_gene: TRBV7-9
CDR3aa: CAAGRADQETQYF
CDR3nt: TGTGCCGCCGGCAGGGCAGATCAAGAGACCCAGTACTTC

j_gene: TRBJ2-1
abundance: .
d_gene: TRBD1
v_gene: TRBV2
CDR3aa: CASSMTGSDEQFF
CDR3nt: TGTGCCAGCAGTATGACAGGGTCGGATGAGCAGTTCTTC

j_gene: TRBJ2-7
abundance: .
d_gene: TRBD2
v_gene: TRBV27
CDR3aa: CASSPLPQRGTYEQYF
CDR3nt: TGTGCCAGCAGCCCCCTGCCCCAGCGGGGGACGTACGAGCAGTACTTC

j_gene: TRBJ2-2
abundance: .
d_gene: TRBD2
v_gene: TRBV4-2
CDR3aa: CASSPGLVGTGELFF
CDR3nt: TGTGCCAGCAGCCCCGGACTAGTGGGAACCGGGGAGCTGTTTTTT

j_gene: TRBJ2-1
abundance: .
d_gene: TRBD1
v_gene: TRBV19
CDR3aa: CASSMGQGLSYNEQFF
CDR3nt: TGTGCCAGTAGTATGGGACAGGGACTTTCCTACAATGAGCAGTTCTTC

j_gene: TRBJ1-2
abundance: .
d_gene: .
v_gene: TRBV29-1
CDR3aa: CSVGRTEYGYTF
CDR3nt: TGCAGCGTTGGCCGGACAGAATATGGCTACACCTTC

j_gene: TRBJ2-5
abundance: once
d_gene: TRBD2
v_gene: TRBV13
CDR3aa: CASSLLSSGGKETQYF
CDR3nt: TGTGCCAGCAGCTTATTGTCTAGCGGGGGGAAAGAGACCCAGTACTTC

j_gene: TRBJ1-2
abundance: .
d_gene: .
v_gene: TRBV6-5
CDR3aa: CASSYSREGPYGYTF
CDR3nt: TGTGCCAGCAGTTACTCGAGGGAAGGGCCCTATGGCTACACCTTC

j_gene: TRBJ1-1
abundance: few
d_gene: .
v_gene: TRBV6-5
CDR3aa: CASSYSRNLNTEAFF
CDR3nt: TGTGCCAGCAGTTACTCGCGGAACCTGAACACTGAAGCTTTCTTT

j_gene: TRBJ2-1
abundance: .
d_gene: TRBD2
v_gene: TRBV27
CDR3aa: CASRRGVRGVYNEQFF
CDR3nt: TGTGCCAGCAGGCGGGGGGTGCGGGGGGTCTACAATGAGCAGTTCTTC

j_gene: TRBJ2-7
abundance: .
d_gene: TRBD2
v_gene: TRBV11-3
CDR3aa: CASSQTSGGPAVEQYF
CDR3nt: TGTGCCAGCAGTCAAACTAGCGGAGGACCGGCCGTCGAGCAGTACTTC

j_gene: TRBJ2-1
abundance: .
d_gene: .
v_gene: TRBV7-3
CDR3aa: CASSLTGLVYNEQFF
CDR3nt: TGTGCCAGCAGCTTAACGGGACTGGTGTACAATGAGCAGTTCTTC

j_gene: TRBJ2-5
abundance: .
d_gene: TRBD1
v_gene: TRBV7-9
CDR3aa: CSSRLGDRGRRETQYF
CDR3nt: TGTTCCAGCAGACTAGGGGACAGGGGGCGCCGAGAGACCCAGTACTTC

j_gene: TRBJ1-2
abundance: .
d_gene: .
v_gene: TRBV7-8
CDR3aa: CASSSGGEGGFDGYTF
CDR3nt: TGTGCCAGCAGCTCGGGGGGGGAGGGGGGTTTTGATGGCTACACCTTC

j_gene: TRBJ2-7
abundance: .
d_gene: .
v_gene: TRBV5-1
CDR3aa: CASSLEGDTYEQYF
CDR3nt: TGCGCCAGCAGCTTGGAAGGGGACACCTACGAGCAGTACTTC

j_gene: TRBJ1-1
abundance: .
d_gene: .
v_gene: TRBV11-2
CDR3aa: CASSVGRGFTEAFF
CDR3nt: TGTGCCAGCAGCGTAGGCAGAGGTTTCACTGAAGCTTTCTTT

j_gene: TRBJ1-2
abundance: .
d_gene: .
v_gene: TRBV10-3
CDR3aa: CAISESRTTDGYTF
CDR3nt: TGTGCCATCAGTGAGTCTCGGACAACAGATGGCTACACCTTC

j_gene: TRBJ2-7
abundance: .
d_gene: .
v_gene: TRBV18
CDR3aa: CASSPQQGPYEQYF
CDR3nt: TGTGCCAGCTCACCCCAACAGGGACCCTACGAGCAGTACTTC

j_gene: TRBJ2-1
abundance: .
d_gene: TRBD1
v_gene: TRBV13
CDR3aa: CASSRTGGFGYNEQFF
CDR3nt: TGTGCCAGCAGCCGAACAGGGGGCTTTGGCTACAATGAGCAGTTCTTC

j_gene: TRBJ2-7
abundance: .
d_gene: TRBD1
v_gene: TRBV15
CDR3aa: CATSSGQGAYEQYF
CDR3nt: TGTGCCACCAGCTCCGGACAGGGGGCCTACGAGCAGTACTTC

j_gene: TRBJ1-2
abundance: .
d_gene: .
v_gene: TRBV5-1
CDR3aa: CASSPVEENGYTF
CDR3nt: TGCGCCAGCAGCCCGGTAGAGGAGAATGGCTACACCTTC

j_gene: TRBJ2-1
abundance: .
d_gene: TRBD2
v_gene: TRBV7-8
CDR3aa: CASSSTSGGQGNEQFF
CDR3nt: TGTGCCAGCAGCTCCACTAGCGGGGGGCAGGGTAATGAGCAGTTCTTC

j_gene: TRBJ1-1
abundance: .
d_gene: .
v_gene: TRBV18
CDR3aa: CASSPDWGRTEAFF
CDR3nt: TGTGCCAGCTCACCGGATTGGGGGCGCACTGAAGCTTTCTTT

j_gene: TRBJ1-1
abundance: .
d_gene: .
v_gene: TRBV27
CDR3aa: CASTSLSDTEAFF
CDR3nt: TGTGCCAGCACATCGCTTTCAGACACTGAAGCTTTCTTT

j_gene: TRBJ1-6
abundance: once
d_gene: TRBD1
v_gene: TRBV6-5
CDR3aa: CASRQLQGVNSPLHF
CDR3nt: TGTGCCAGCAGACAGCTACAGGGGGTTAATTCACCCCTCCACTTT

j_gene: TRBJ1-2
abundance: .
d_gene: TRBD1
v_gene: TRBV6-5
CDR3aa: CASSYVGTGGGYTF
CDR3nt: TGTGCCAGCAGTTACGTGGGGACAGGCGGGGGCTACACCTTC

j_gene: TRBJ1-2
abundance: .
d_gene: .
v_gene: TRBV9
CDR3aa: CASSEGVANYGYTF
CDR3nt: TGTGCCAGCAGCGAGGGAGTAGCTAACTATGGCTACACCTTC